Reported below is one TCR beta chain. The clone's antigen remains unknown. No base quality information exists; no much larger clone differs at one position. The study profiled bulk TCR beta-chain repertoires in matched peripheral blood, tumor and adjacent normal breast tissue taken from fewer than 20 patients with early-stage breast cancer. Before surgery, roughly 4.5-10 mL of whole blood was collected into EDTA tubes and then processed within 2 hours. Ficoll-Paque centrifugation in SepMate-50 tubes was used to isolate peripheral blood mononuclear cells. PBMCs were cryopreserved in approximately 90% FBS with roughly 10% DMSO in aliquots of roughly 1.9 to 4.5 million cells and stored in liquid nitrogen. The Qiagen AllPrep DNA/RNA Mini kit was used to extract genomic DNA. Each sample was amplified as two independent genomic DNA replicates: 0.5 ug for blood and about 1.4 ug for tumor or normal breast. Following the manufacturer's instructions, the ImmunoSeq Intro kit was used to carry out TCRB sequencing on genomic DNA. For absolute quantification, the approximately 32-cycle multiplex PCR included proprietary primers along with spike-in control sequences. Single-end 150-bp reads were used to sequence an 87-bp fragment spanning the CDR3 plus the flanking V and J genes. Seven samples, each with two replicates, were multiplexed per lane of an Illumina MiSeq using version 3.0 chemistry. As for the original processing: Raw data were processed by the vendor's proprietary pipeline, with both replicates merged into one result per sample. Productive rearrangements sharing the V-gene family, CDR3 amino acid sequence and J-gene segment were defined as clonotypes. To compute clonality, the normalized Shannon entropy (Pielou evenness) of TCRB abundances was subtracted from 1. T cell density was estimated by dividing total templates by the number of input cells inferred from the DNA input amount. Recon with default parameters was used to estimate total repertoire diversity and clonality. Clonotypes with over 0.1% abundance in tumor and at least 32-fold higher abundance in tumor than in normal breast were defined as tumor-enriched. Held by TCRdb, this immuneACCESS table contains in-frame sequences only and omits some clones. Under half of the omission traces to an unresolved V gene where checked; the cause of the rest is unknown. The V and J calls and the clone size are those of that table, but D and trimming were determined from the DNA. This sample has 35,000 to 45,000 clones in its table, and less than 80% of those were observed once. Of the sample, 6.8% falls within the top ten clones.

This record comes from a study of early stage breast cancer tumors listed by TCRdb under 2017. The study in broad terms: Of the 15 to 20 invasive breast tumors, approximately 11 were found to be estrogen receptor-positive, progesterone receptor-positive and HER2-negative. Of the approximately twelve ER+/PR+/HER2- tumors, eight were classified as invasive ductal carcinomas and four as invasive lobular carcinomas. The samples as a whole yielded around 2.4 million detected templates, corresponding to over a million unique clonotypes. On average, each sample had around 10-fold read coverage.

CDR1 and CDR2, per the germline V gene, are SGHNT and YENEEA. V and J are truncated by 4 bases and 0 bases respectively, leaving an intervening sequence of 14 bases. Including the terminal cysteine and phenylalanine, the CDR3 comprises 16 residues. CDR3 DNA only is kept here, 48 bases in frame from base 1. What the authors observed across the whole study: Because the cohort was small, a breakdown by tumor subtype could not be done. Compared with adjacent normal breast tissue, tumors had higher clonality and roughly 2.5-fold greater T cell density. Repertoires from blood resembled normal breast more closely than tumor, and using blood as a reference for each tissue separated tumor from normal in most of the 16 patients. Enriched TCRB sequences shared across patients were mostly commonly generated sequences, unlikely to play an important role in the tumor microenvironment. Chain pairing and functional markers such as CD4, CD8 and FOXP3 were missed by bulk genomic DNA sequencing of unsorted cells.

The sequence derives from a person between 60 and 69 years old with breast cancer. The V gene is TRBV11-3 and the J gene is TRBJ2-3, with the D segment identity uncertain. Sequencing was done on a sample of blood. The nucleotides are TGTGCCAGCAGCTCGAACGGTGGGATTAGCACAGATACGCAGTATTTT. Its product reads: CASSSNGGISTDTQYF. The reference TRBV11-3 and TRBJ2-3 proteins fill in what lies around the CDR3, so the full variable domain reads EAGVVQSPRYKIIEKKQPVAFWCNPISGHNTLYWYLQNLGQGPELLIRYENEEAVDDSQLPKDRFSAERLKGVDSTLKIQPAELGDSAVYLCASSSNGGISTDTQYFGPGTRLTVL.